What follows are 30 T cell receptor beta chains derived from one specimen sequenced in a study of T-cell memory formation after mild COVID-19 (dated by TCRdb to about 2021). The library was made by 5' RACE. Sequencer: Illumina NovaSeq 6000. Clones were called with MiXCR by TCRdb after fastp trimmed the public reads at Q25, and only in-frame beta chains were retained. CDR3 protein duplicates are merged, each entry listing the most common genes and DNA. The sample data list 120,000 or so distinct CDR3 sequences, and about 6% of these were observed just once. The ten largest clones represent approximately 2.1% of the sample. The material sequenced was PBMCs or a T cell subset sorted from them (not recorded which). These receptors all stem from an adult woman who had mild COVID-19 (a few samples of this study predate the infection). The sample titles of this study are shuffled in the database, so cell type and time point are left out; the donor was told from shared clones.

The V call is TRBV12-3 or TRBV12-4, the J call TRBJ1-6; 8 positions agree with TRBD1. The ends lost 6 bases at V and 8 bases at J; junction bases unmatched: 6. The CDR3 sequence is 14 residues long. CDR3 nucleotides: TGTGCCAGCAGGCCGGCAGGGGGCTATTCACCCCTCCACTTT. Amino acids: CASRPAGGYSPLHF.

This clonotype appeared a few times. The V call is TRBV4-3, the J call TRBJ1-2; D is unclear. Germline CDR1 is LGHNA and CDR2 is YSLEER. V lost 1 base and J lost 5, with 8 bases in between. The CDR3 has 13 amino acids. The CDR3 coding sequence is TGCGCCAGCAGCCAAGGGAGAGAATATGGCTACACCTTC. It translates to CASSQGREYGYTF.

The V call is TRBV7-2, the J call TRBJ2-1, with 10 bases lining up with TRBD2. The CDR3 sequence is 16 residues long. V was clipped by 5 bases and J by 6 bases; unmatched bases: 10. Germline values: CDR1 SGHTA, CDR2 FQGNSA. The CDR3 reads CASSPSFSGGGNEQFF. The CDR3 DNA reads TGTGCCAGCAGCCCATCCTTCAGCGGGGGGGGCAATGAGCAGTTCTTC.

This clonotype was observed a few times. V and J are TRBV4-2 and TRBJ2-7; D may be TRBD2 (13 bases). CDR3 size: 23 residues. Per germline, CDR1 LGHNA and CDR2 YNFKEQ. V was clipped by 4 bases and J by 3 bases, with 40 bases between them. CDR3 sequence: CASSPLGTGTGGELAGGLYEQYF. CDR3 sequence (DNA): TGTGCCAGCAGCCCCCTGGGTACCGGGACAGGGGGCGAACTAGCGGGAGGGCTCTACGAGCAGTACTTC.

CDR3 nucleotide sequence: TGCGCCAGCAGCTTGCAGGGCGCAATTCGGGAAGCTTTCTTT. This translates into CASSLQGAIREAFF. The V call is TRBV5-1, the J call TRBJ1-1, with D possibly being TRBD1 (5 bases). Trimming took off 1 base at V and 8 bases at J, with 15 bases between the two ends. The germline gives CDR1 SGHRS, CDR2 YFSETQ. This CDR3 contains 14 residues.

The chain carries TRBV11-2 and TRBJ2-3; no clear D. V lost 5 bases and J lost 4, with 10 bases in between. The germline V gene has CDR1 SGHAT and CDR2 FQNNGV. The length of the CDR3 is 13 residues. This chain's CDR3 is CASSPKDSDTQYF. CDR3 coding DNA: TGTGCCAGCAGCCCCAAAGACTCAGATACGCAGTATTTT.

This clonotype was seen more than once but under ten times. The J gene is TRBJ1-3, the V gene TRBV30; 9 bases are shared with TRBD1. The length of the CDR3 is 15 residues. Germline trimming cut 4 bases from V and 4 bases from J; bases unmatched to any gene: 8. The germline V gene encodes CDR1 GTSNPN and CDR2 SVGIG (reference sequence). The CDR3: CAWNRGRKGGNTIYF. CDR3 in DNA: TGTGCCTGGAACAGGGGGCGAAAGGGAGGAAACACCATATATTTT.

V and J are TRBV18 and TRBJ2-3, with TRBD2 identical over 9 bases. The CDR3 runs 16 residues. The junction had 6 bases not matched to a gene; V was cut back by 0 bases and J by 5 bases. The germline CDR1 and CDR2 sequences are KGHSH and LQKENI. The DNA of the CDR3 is TGTGCCAGCTCACCACCGAAAGCGGGGGGCGGAGATACGCAGTATTTT. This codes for CASSPPKAGGGDTQYF.

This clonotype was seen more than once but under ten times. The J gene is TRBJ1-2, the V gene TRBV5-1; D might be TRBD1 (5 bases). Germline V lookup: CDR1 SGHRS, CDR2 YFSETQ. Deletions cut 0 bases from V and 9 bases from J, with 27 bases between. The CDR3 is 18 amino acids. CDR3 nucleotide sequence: TGCGCCAGCAGCTTGGAGTTCCGGGGCCCCTCCGCTATGAATAGCTACACCTTC. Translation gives CASSLEFRGPSAMNSYTF.

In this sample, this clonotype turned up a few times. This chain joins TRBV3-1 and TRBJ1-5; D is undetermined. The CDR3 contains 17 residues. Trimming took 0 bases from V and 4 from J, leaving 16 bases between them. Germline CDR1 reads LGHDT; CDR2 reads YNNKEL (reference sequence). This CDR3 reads CASSQDMGSGGNQPQHF. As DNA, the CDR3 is TGTGCCAGCAGCCAAGATATGGGGAGCGGAGGGAATCAGCCCCAGCATTTT.

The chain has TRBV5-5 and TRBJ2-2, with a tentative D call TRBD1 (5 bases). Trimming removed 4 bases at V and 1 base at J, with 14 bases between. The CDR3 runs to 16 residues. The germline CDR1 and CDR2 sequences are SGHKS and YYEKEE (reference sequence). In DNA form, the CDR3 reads TGTGCCAGCAGCATCAGGGTTTTAGGGAACACCGGGGAGCTGTTTTTT. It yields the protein CASSIRVLGNTGELFF.

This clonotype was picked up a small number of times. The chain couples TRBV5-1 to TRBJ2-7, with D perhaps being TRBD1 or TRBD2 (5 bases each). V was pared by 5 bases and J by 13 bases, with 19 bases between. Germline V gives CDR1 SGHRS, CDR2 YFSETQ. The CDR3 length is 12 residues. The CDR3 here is CASSPGASLYYF. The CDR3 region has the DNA TGCGCCAGCAGTCCCGGGGCCTCCCTCTATTACTTC.

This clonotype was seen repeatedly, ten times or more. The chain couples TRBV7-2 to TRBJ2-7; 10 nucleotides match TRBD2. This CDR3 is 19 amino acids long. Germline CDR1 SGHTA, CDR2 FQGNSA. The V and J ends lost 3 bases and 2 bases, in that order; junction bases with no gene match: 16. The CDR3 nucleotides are TGTGCCAGCAGCTTTCGACTAGCGGGTAGAAGATTAGATACCTACGAGCAGTACTTC. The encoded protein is CASSFRLAGRRLDTYEQYF.

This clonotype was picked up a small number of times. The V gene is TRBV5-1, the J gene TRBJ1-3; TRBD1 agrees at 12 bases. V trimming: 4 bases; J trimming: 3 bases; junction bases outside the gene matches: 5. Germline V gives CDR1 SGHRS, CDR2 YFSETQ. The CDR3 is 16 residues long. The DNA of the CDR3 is TGCGCCAGCAGCACCGGGACAGGGGGCTTTGGAAACACCATATATTTT. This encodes CASSTGTGGFGNTIYF.

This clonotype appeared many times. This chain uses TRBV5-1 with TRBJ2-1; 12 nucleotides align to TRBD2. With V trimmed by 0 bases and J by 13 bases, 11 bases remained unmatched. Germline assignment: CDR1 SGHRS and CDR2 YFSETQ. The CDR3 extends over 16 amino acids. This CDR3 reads CASSLDSSGGAPGQFF. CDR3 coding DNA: TGCGCCAGCAGCTTGGATTCTAGCGGGGGGGCCCCTGGTCAGTTCTTC.

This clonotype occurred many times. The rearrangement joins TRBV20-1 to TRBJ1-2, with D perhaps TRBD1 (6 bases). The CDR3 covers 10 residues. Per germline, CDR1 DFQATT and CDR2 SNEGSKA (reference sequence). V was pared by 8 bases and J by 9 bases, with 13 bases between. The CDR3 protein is CSPRGDSYTF. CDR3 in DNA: TGCAGTCCCCGGGGGGACAGCTACACCTTC.

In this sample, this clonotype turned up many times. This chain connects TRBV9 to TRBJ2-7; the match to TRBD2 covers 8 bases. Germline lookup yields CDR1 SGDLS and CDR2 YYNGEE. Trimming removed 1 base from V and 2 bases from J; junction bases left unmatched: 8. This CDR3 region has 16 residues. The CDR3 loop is CASSVCLLAETYEQYF. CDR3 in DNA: TGTGCCAGCAGCGTATGTTTACTAGCGGAGACCTACGAGCAGTACTTC. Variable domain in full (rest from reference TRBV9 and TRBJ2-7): DSGVTQTPKHLITATGQRVTLRCSPRSGDLSVYWYQQSLDQGLQFLIQYYNGEERAKGNILERFSAQQFPDLHSELNLSSLELGDSALYFCASSVCLLAETYEQYFGPGTRLTVT.

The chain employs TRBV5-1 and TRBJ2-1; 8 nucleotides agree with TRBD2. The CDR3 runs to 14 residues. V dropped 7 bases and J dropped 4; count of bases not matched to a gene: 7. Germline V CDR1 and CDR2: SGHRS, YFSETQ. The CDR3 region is CASRGGLGYNEQFF. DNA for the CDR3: TGCGCCAGCCGGGGGGGACTCGGTTACAATGAGCAGTTCTTC.

CDR3 nucleotide sequence: TGTGCCAGCAGTTACAAAGTGACGGGACGGGCCGAGCAGTACTTC. It yields the protein CASSYKVTGRAEQYF. The chain recombines TRBV6-5 with TRBJ2-7, with D perhaps matching TRBD1 or TRBD2 (5 bases each). Germline CDR1 MNHEY, CDR2 SVGAGI. V was pared by 2 bases and J by 6 bases, with 17 bases between. The CDR3 is made up of 15 amino acids.

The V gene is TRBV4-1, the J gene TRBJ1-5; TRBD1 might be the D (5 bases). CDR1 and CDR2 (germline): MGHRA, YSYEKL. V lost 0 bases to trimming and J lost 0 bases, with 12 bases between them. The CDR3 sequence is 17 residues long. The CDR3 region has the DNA TGCGCCAGCAGCCAAGACCCAGGGTTTTATAGCAATCAGCCCCAGCATTTT. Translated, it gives CASSQDPGFYSNQPQHF.

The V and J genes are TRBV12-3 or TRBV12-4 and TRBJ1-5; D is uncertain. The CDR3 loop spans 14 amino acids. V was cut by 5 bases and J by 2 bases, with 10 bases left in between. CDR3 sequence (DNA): TGTGCCAGCAGTCCTGGACCCGGCAATCAGCCCCAGCATTTT. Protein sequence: CASSPGPGNQPQHF.

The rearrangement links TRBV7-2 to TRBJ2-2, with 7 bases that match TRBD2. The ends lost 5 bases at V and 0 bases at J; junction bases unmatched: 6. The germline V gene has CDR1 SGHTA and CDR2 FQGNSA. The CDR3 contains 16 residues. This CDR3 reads CASSTKSGANTGELFF. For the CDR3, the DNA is TGTGCCAGCAGCACCAAAAGCGGGGCGAACACCGGGGAGCTGTTTTTT.

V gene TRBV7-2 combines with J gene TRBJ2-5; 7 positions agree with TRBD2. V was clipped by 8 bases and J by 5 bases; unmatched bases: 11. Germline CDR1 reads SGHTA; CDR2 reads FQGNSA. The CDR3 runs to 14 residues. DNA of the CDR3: TGTGCCAGCGGGGGAGGGGCCGTGGGGGAGACCCAGTACTTC. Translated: CASGGGAVGETQYF.

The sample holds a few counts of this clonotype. The CDR3 nucleotides are TGTGCCAGCAGCACCCTAGCGGGGGGAGGCTACAATGAGCAGTTCTTC. Translated: CASSTLAGGGYNEQFF. The V call is TRBV7-6, the J call TRBJ2-1; 11 nucleotides agree with TRBD2. CDR1 is SGHVS and CDR2 is FNYEAQ in the germline V gene. The CDR3 loop spans 16 amino acids. Trimming removed 5 bases from V and 3 bases from J; junction bases left unmatched: 6.

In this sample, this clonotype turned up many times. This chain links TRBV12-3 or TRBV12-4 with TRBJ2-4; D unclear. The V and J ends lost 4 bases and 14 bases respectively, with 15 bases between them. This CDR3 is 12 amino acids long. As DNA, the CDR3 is TGTGCCAGCAGTTCCCGGACGGCTGGGAAGTACTTC. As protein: CASSSRTAGKYF.

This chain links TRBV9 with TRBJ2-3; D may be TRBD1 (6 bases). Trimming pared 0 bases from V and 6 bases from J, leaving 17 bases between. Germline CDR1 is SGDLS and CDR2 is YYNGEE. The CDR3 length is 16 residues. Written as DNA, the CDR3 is TGTGCCAGCAGCGTAGCGCCGACGTCAGGGGTTGATACGCAGTATTTT. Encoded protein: CASSVAPTSGVDTQYF.

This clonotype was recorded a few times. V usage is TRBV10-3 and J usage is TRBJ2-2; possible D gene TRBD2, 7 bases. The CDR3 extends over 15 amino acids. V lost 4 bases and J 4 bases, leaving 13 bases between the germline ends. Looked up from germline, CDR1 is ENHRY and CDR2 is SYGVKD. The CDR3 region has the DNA TGTGCCATCAGTGCGCGGGGGCCCCCCACCGGGGAGCTGTTTTTT. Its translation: CAISARGPPTGELFF.

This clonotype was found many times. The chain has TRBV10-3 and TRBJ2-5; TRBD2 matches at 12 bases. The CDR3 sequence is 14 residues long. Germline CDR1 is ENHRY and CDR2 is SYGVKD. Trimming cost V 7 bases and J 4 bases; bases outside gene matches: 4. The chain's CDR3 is CAIKPGLAGETQYF. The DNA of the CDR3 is TGTGCCATCAAACCGGGACTAGCGGGAGAGACCCAGTACTTC.

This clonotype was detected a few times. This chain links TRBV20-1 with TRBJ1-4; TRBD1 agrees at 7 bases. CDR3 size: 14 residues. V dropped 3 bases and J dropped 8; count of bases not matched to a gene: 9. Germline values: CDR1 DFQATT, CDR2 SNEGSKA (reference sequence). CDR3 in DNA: TGCAGTGCTAGCCCCAGGGGGGTTGTCGAAAAACTGTTTTTT. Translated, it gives CSASPRGVVEKLFF.

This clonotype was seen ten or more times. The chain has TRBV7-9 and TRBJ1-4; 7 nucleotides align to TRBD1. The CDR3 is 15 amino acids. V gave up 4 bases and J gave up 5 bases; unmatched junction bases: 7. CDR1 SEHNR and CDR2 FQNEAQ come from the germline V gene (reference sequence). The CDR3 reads CASSSPTGNNEKLFF. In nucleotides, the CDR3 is TGTGCCAGCAGCTCCCCGACAGGGAACAATGAAAAACTGTTTTTT. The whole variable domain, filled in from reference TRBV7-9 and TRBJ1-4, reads DTGVSQNPRHKITKRGQNVTFRCDPISEHNRLYWYRQTLGQGPEFLTYFQNEAQLEKSRLLSDRFSAERPKGSFSTLEIQRTEQGDSAMYLCASSSPTGNNEKLFFGSGTQLSVL.